This TCR beta chain was recorded in a study of cytomegalovirus exposure and HLA in healthy donors. The primer mix had 60 Vbeta and 13 Jbeta primers. Assay: immunoSEQ multiplex PCR; the TCRdb copy retains only in-frame clones and omits some. The table includes under 150,000 clones, about 85% detected once. After removal of 0 bases from V and 6 bases from J, the junction contained 3 bases not matched to a gene. This CDR3 region has 15 residues. In germline, CDR1 is SGHRS, CDR2 YFSETQ. Input material: PBMCs. V gene TRBV5-1 combines with J gene TRBJ1-6; 7 bases agree with TRBD1. The origin of this receptor is a woman in her 30s in good health and CMV-seropositive. The CDR3 protein is CASSLDPGGNSPLHF. Written as DNA, the CDR3 is TGCGCCAGCAGCTTGGACCCAGGGGGTAATTCACCCCTCCACTTT.